This T cell receptor beta chain emerged from a study of blood T cell repertoires in COVID-19. As for the study in general: Samples taken during acute and convalescent COVID-19 were collected in the United States, Italy and Spain. PBMCs, B-cell-depleted T cells, or T cells were the source of the cDNA or gDNA that made up the material.

TCRdb's table, derived via immunoSEQ multiplex PCR, lists solely in-frame clones and lacks some. The table has nearly 350,000 clones, about 90% seen once. Germline CDR1 reads GTSNPN; CDR2 reads SVGIG (reference sequence). With 0 bases removed from V and 4 bases from J, the gap between germline ends came to 9 bases. This CDR3 spans 13 amino acids. Seattle researchers signed up patients amid active infection and tracked them longitudinally. The TCR originated in a woman aged 50 to 65 with COVID-19, enrolled during active disease. Source material: peripheral blood. The rearrangement uses TRBV30 and TRBJ1-2; no definite D call. The CDR3 sequence: CAWSVEVLYGYTF. The CDR3 DNA reads TGTGCCTGGAGTGTAGAGGTACTCTATGGCTACACCTTC.